The clone carrying this T cell receptor (beta chain) was seen ten or more times. The sample originates from a study of T-cell reconstitution after alpha-beta-depleted transplantation in children. As it was prepared, the TCRbeta library received unique molecular identifiers. TCRdb redid the calling of the PCR reads with MiXCR, one entry per CDR3 protein. The sample carries hundreds of thousands of distinct CDR3 sequences, around 12% recorded once. This CDR3 is 14 amino acids long. Trimming removed 1 base from V and 3 bases from J, with 13 bases in between. Germline loops: CDR1 SQVTM, CDR2 ANQGSEA. Material: PBMCs from the stem cell graft donor, obtained from the stem cell graft. This sequence originates from a human donor who donated a stem cell graft to a child with acute lymphoblastic leukemia. The chain combines TRBV29-1 with TRBJ2-7, with D possibly matching TRBD1 (5 bases). Written as DNA, the CDR3 is TGCAGCGTTGAAGCCCGACAGAACCTCTACGAGCAGTACTTC. This gives the protein CSVEARQNLYEQYF.